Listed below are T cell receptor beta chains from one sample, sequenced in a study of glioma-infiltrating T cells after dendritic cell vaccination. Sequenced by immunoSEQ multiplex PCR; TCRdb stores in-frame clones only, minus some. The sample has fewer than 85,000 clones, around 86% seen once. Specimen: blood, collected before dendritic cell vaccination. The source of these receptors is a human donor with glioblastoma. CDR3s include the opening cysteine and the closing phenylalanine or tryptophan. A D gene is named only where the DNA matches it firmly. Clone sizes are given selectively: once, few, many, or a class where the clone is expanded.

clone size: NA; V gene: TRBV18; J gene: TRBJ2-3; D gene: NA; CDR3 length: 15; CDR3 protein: CASSPTGGGPYTQYF; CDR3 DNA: TGTGCCAGCTCACCAACGGGGGGCGGACCTTATACGCAGTATTTT
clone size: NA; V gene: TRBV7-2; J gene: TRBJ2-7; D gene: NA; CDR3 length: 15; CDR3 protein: CASSPNLTPSYEQYF; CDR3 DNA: TGTGCCAGCAGCCCTAACTTAACTCCTTCCTACGAGCAGTACTTC
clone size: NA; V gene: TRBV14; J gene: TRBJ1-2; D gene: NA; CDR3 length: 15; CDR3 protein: CASSQFLGGNYGYTF; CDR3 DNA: TGTGCCAGCAGCCAATTTCTGGGGGGAAACTATGGCTACACCTTC
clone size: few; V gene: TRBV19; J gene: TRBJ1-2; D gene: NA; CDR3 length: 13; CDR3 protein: CASSIAGAYGYTF; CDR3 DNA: TGTGCCAGTAGTATAGCAGGGGCCTATGGCTACACCTTC
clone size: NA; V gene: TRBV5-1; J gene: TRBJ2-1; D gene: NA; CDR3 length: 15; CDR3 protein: CASSLSGQLYNEQFF; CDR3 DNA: TGCGCCAGCAGCTTGTCTGGACAGCTATACAATGAGCAGTTCTTC
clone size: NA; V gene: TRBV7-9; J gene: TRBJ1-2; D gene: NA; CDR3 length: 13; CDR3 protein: CASSATGDYGYTF; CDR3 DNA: TGTGCCAGCAGCGCTACGGGGGACTATGGCTACACCTTC
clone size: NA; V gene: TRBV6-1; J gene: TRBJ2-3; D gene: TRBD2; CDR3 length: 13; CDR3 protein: CASIPAGAYTQYF; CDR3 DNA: TGTGCCAGCATTCCAGCGGGGGCCTATACGCAGTATTTT
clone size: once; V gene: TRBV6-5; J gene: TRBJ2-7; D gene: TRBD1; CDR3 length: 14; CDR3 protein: CASSSGQGAYEQYF; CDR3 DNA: TGTGCCAGCAGTTCCGGACAGGGGGCCTACGAGCAGTACTTC
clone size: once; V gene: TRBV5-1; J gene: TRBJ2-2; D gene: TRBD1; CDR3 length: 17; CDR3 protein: CASSFDMTGSNTGELFF; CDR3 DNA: TGCGCCAGCAGCTTTGATATGACAGGGTCGAACACCGGGGAGCTGTTTTTT
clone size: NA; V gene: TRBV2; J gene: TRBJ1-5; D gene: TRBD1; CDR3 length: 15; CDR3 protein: CASSRTQGAGQPQHF; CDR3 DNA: TGTGCCAGTAGTAGGACACAGGGGGCTGGTCAGCCCCAGCATTTT
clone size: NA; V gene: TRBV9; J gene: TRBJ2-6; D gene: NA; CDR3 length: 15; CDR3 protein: CASSDSYSGANVLTF; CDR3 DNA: TGTGCCAGCAGCGATAGTTACTCTGGGGCCAACGTCCTGACTTTC
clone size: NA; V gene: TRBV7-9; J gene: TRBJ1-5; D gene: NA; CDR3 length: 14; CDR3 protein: CASSLGGLGQPQHF; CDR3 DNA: TGTGCCAGCAGCCTTGGGGGGTTGGGTCAGCCCCAGCATTTT
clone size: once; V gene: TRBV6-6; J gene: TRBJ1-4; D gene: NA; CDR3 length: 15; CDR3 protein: CASTTGRTTNEKLFF; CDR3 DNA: TGTGCCAGCACCACAGGCCGCACAACTAATGAAAAACTGTTTTTT
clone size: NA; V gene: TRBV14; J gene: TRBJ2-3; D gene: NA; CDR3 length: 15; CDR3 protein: CASSFRDISTDTQYF; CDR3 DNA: TGTGCCAGCAGTTTCCGGGACATAAGCACAGATACGCAGTATTTT
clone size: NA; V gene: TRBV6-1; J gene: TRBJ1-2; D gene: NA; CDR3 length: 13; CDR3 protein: CASSTGGARGYTF; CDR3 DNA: TGTGCCAGCAGCACGGGGGGGGCTCGTGGCTACACCTTC
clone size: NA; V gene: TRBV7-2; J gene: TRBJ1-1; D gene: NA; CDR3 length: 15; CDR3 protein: CASSPPGTVNTEAFF; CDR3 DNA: TGTGCCAGCAGCCCCCCCGGAACAGTGAACACTGAAGCTTTCTTT
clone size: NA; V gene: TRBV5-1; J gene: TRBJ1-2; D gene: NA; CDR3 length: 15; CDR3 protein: CASLPVPVSDYGYTF; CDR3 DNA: TGCGCCAGCCTACCGGTCCCGGTTTCGGACTATGGCTACACCTTC
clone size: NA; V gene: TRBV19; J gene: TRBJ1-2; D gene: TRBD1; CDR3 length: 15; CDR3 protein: CASSIRDRASYGYTF; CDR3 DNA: TGTGCCAGTAGTATAAGGGACAGGGCTTCCTATGGCTACACCTTC
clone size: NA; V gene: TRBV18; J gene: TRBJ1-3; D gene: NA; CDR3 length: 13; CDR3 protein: CASSPSRENTIYF; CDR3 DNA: TGTGCCAGCTCACCATCACGGGAAAACACCATATATTTT
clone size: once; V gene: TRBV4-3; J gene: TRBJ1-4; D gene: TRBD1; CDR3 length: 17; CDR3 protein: CASSQDSSQGTNEKLFF; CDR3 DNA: TGCGCCAGCAGCCAAGATTCCTCACAGGGGACTAATGAAAAACTGTTTTTT
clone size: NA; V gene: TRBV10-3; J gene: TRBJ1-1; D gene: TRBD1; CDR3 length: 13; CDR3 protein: CAIRMDRDTEAFF; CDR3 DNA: TGTGCCATCAGGATGGACAGGGACACTGAAGCTTTCTTT
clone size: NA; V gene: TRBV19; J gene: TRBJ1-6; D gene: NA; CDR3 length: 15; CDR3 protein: CASSIMGGVGSPLHF; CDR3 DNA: TGTGCCAGTAGTATAATGGGAGGGGTCGGCTCACCCCTCCACTTT
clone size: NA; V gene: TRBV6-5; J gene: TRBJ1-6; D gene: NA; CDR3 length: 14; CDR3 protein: CASSYEHLNSPLHF; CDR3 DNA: TGTGCCAGCAGTTATGAACATCTGAATTCACCCCTCCACTTT
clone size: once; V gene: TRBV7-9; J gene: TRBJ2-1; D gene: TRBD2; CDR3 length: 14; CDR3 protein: CASSLGGGFNEQFF; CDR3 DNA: TGTGCCAGCAGCTTAGGGGGGGGATTCAATGAGCAGTTCTTC
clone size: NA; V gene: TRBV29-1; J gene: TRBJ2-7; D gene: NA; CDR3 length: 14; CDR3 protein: CSVEIGGVGDGQYF; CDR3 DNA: TGCAGCGTTGAAATAGGGGGAGTTGGAGATGGGCAGTACTTC
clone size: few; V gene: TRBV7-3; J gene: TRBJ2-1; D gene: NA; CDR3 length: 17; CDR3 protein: CASSKERGRGSYNEQFF; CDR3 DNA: TGTGCCAGCAGCAAAGAGCGTGGTCGGGGTTCCTACAATGAGCAGTTCTTC
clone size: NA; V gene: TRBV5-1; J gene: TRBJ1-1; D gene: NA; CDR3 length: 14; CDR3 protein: CASRRAFSDTEAFF; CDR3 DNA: TGCGCCAGCAGGCGGGCGTTTTCGGACACTGAAGCTTTCTTT
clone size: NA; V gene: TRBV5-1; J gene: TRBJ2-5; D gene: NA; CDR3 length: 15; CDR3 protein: CASSLSNPGQETQYF; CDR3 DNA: TGCGCCAGCAGCTTGTCAAACCCCGGGCAAGAGACCCAGTACTTC
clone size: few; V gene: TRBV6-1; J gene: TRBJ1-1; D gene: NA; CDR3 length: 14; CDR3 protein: CASTSGVVNTEAFF; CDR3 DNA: TGTGCCAGCACCAGCGGTGTGGTGAACACTGAAGCTTTCTTT
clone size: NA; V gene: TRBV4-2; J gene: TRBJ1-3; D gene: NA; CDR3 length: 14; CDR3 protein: CASSQHRAGNTIYF; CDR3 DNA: TGTGCCAGCAGCCAGCACAGGGCTGGAAACACCATATATTTT
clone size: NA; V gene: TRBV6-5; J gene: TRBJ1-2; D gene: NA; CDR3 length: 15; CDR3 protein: CASSYLAARDEGYTF; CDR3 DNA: TGTGCCAGCAGTTATTTAGCGGCGAGGGATGAGGGCTACACCTTC
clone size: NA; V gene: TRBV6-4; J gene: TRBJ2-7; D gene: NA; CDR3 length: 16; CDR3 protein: CASSGATRRTIYEQYF; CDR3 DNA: TGTGCCAGCAGCGGTGCGACACGGAGGACTATCTACGAGCAGTACTTC
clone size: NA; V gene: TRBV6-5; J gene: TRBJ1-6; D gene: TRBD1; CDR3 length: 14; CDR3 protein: CASSKGTDNSPLHF; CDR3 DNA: TGTGCCAGCAGTAAGGGGACAGACAATTCACCCCTCCACTTT
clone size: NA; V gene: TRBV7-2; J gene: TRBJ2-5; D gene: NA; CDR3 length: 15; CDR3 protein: CASSFPTRGHKTQYF; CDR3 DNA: TGTGCCAGCAGCTTTCCGACTAGAGGACATAAGACCCAGTACTTC
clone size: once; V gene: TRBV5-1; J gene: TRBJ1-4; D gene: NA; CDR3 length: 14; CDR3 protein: CASSLSREGEKLFF; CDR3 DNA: TGCGCCAGCAGCTTGAGTAGGGAGGGTGAAAAACTGTTTTTT
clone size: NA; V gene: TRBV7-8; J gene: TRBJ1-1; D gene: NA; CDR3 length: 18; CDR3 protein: CASSLIESDMFRTAEAFF; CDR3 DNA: TGTGCCAGCAGCTTAATAGAATCTGATATGTTTCGGACAGCTGAAGCTTTCTTT
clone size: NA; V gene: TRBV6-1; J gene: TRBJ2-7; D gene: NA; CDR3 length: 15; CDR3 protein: CASRRGLEGSYEQYF; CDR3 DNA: TGTGCCAGCAGAAGGGGCTTGGAGGGGAGCTACGAGCAGTACTTC
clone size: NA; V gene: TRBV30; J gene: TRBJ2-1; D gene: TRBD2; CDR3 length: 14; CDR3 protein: CAWRRRGGQIEQFF; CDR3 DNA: TGTGCCTGGAGAAGGCGGGGGGGCCAGATTGAGCAGTTCTTC
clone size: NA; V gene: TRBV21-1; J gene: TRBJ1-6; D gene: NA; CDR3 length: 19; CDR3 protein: CASSKALGAGGVSSSPLHF; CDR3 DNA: TGTGCCAGCAGCAAAGCGCTAGGGGCAGGGGGCGTTTCGAGTTCACCCCTCCACTTT
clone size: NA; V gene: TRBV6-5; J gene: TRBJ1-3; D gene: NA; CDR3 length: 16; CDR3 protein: CASSYNPQGSGNTIYF; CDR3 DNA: TGTGCCAGCAGTTACAATCCTCAGGGCTCTGGAAACACCATATATTTT